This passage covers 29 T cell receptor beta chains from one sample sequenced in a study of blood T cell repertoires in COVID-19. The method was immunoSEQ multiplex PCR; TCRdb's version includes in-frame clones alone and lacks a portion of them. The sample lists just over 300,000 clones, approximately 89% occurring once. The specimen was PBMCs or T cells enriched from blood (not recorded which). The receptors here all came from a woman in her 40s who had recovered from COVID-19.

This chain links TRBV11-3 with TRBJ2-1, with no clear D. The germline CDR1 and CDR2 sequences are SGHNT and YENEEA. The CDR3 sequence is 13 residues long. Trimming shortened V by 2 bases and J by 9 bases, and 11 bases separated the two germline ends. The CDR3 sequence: CASSLPSVAEQFF. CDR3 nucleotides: TGTGCCAGCAGCTTACCCTCCGTGGCTGAGCAGTTCTTC.

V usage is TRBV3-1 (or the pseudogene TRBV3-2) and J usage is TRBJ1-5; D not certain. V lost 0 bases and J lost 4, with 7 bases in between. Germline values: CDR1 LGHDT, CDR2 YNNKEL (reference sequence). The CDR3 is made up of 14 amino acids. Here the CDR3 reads CASSQEVENQPQHF. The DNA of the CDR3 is TGTGCCAGCAGCCAAGAAGTGGAGAATCAGCCCCAGCATTTT.

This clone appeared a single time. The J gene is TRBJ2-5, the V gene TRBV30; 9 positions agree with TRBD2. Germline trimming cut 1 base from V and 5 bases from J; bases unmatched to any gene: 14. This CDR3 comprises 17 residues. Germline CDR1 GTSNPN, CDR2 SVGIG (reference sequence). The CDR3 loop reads CAWSGGLIAGAFETQYF. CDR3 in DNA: TGTGCCTGGAGTGGAGGGCTGATAGCGGGGGCCTTTGAGACCCAGTACTTC. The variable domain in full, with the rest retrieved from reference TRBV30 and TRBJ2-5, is SQTIHQWPATLVQPVGSPLSLECTVEGTSNPNLYWYRQAAGRGLQLLFYSVGIGQISSEVPQNLSASRPQDRQFILSSKKLLLSDSGFYLCAWSGGLIAGAFETQYFGPGTRLLVL.

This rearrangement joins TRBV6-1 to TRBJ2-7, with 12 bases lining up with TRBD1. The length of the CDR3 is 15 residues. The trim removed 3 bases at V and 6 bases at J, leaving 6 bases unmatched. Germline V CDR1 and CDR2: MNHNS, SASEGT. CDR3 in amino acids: CASSDHGTGGREQYF. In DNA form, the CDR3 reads TGTGCCAGCAGTGATCACGGGACAGGGGGCCGCGAGCAGTACTTC.

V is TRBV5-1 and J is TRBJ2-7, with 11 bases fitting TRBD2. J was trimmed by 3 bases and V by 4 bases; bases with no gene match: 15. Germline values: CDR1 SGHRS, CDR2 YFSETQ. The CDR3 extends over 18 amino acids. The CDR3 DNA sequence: TGCGCCAGCAGCCCCTTTACTAGCGGGAGCCGCAGGGACTACGAGCAGTACTTC. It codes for CASSPFTSGSRRDYEQYF.

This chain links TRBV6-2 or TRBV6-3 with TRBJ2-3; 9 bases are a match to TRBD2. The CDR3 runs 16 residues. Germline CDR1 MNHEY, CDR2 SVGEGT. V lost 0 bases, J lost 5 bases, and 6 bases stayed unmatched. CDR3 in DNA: TGTGCCAGCAGTTACTCGGCGGGGGGGTCAGGAGATACGCAGTATTTT. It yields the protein CASSYSAGGSGDTQYF.

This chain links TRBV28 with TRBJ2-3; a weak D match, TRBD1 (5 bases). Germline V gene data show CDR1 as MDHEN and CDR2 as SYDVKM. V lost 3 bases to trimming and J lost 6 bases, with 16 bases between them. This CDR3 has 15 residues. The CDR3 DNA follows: TGTGCCAGCAGTTTCCCCAGGGCCCCAGGGGATACGCAGTATTTT. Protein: CASSFPRAPGDTQYF.

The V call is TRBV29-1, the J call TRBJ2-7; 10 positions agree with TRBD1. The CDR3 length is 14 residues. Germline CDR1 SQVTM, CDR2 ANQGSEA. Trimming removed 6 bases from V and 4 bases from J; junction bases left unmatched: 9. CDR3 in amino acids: CSVSTGQGTYEQYF. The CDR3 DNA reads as TGCAGCGTGTCAACGGGACAGGGGACTTACGAGCAGTACTTC.

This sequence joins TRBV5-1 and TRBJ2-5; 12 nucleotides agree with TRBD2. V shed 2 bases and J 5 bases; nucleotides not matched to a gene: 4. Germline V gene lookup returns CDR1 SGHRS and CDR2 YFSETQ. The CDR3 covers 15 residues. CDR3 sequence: CASSLLAGGRETQYF. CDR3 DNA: TGCGCCAGCAGCTTACTAGCGGGGGGTCGGGAGACCCAGTACTTC. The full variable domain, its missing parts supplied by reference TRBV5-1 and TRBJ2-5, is KAGVTQTPRYLIKTRGQQVTLSCSPISGHRSVSWYQQTPGQGLQFLFEYFSETQRNKGNFPGRFSGRQFSNSRSEMNVSTLELGDSALYLCASSLLAGGRETQYFGPGTRLLVL.

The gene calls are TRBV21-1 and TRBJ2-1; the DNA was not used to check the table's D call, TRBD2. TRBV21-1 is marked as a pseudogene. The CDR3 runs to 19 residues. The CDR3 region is CASSKEARHSGIPYNEQFF. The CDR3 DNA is TGTGCCAGCAGCAAAGAGGCCCGTCACAGCGGGATTCCCTACAATGAGCAGTTCTTC.

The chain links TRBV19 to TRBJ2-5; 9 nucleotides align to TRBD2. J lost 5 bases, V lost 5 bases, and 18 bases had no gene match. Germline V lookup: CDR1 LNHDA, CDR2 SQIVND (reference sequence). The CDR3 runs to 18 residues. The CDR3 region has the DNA TGTGCCAGTAGTGCGACGTGGAGCGGGGGGCCGACTGCTGAGACCCAGTACTTC. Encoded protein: CASSATWSGGPTAETQYF. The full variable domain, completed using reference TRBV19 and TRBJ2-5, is DGGITQSPKYLFRKEGQNVTLSCEQNLNHDAMYWYRQDPGQGLRLIYYSQIVNDFQKGDIAEGYSVSREKKESFPLTVTSAQKNPTAFYLCASSATWSGGPTAETQYFGPGTRLLVL.

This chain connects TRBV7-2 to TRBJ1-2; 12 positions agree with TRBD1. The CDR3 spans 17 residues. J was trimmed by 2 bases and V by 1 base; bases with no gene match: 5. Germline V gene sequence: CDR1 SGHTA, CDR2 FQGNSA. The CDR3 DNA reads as TGTGCCAGCAGCTTAGGGGCCGGGACAGGGGGCAACTATGGCTACACCTTC. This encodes CASSLGAGTGGNYGYTF.

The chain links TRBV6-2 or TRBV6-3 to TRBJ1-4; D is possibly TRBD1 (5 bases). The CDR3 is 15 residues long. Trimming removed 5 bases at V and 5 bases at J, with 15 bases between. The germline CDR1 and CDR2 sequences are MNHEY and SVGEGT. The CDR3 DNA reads TGTGCCAGCAGTAACCTCCACAGGTCGAATGAAAAACTGTTTTTT. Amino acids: CASSNLHRSNEKLFF.

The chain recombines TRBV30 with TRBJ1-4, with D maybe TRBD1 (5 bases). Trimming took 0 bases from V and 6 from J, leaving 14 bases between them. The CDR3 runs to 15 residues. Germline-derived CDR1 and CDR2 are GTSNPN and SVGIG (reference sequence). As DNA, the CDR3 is TGTGCCTGGAGTGTAGGACCGGGGGGGGATGAAAAACTGTTTTTT. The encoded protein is CAWSVGPGGDEKLFF.

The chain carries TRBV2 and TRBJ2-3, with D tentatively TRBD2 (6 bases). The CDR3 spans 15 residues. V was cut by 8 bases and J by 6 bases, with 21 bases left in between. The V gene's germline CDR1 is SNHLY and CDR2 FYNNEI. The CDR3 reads CASASGLSPRDTQYF. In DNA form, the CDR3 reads TGTGCCAGCGCTTCGGGACTTTCCCCCAGGGATACGCAGTATTTT.

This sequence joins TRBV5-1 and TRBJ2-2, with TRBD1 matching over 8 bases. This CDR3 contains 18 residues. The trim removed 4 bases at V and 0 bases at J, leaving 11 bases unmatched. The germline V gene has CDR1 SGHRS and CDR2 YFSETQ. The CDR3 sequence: CASSPVPQGGSNTGELFF. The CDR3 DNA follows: TGCGCCAGCAGCCCCGTCCCACAGGGGGGATCGAACACCGGGGAGCTGTTTTTT.

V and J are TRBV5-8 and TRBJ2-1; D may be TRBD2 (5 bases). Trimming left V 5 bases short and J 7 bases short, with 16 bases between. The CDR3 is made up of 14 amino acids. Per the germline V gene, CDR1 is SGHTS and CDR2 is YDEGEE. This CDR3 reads CASREIGKENEQFF. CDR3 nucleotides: TGTGCCAGCAGGGAGATCGGGAAAGAGAATGAGCAGTTCTTC. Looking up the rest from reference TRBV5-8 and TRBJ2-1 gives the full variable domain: EAGVTQSPTHLIKTRGQQATLRCSPISGHTSVYWYQQALGLGLQFLLWYDEGEERNRGNFPPRFSGRQFPNYSSELNVNALELEDSALYLCASREIGKENEQFFGPGTRLTVL.

The CDR3 nucleotides are TGTGCCAGCAGTTTCAGGGCCTCTGGGGCCAACGTCCTGACTTTC. It translates to CASSFRASGANVLTF. The chain links TRBV6-6 to TRBJ2-6, with D maybe TRBD1 (5 bases). Per germline, CDR1 MNHNY and CDR2 SVGAGI (reference sequence). The length of the CDR3 is 15 residues. V was pared by 4 bases and J by 0 bases, with 7 bases between.

The CDR3 is CARSSRVTARRDTQYF. The CDR3 DNA reads TGTGCCAGAAGCTCCCGGGTAACGGCTAGGAGAGATACGCAGTATTTT. V usage is TRBV5-3 and J usage is TRBJ2-3; D gene ambiguous. TRBV5-3 is an ORF, and what it does is uncertain. V lost 3 bases to trimming and J lost 5 bases, with 19 bases between them. CDR3 length equals 16 residues.

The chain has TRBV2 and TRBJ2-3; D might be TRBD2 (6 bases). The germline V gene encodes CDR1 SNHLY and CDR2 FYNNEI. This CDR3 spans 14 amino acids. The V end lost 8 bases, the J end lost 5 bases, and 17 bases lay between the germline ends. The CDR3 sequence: CASPRAGRKDTQYF. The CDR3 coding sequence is TGTGCCAGCCCGCGGGCGGGACGTAAAGATACGCAGTATTTT. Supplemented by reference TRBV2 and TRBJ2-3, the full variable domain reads EPEVTQTPSHQVTQMGQEVILRCVPISNHLYFYWYRQILGQKVEFLVSFYNNEISEKSEIFDDQFSVERPDGSNFTLKIRSTKLEDSAMYFCASPRAGRKDTQYFGPGTRLTVL.

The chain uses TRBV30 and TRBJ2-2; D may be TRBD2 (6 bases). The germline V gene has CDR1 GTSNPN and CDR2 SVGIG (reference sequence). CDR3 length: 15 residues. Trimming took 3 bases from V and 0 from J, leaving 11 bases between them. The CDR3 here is CAWSPRGTNTGELFF. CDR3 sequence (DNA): TGTGCCTGGAGCCCCCGCGGGACGAACACCGGGGAGCTGTTTTTT.

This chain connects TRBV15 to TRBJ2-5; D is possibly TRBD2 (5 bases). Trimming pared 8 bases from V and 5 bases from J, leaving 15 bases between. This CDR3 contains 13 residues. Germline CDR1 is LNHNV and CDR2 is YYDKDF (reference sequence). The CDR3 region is CATSAGDVETQYF. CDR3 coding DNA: TGTGCCACCTCGGCGGGTGATGTTGAGACCCAGTACTTC.

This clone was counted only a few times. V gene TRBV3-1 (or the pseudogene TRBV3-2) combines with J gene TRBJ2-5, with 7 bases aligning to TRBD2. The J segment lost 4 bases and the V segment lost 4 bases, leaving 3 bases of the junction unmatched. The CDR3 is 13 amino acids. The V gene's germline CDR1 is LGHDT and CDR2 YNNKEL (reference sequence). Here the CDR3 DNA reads TGTGCCAGCAGCCTCGGACTAGGAGAGACCCAGTACTTC. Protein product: CASSLGLGETQYF.

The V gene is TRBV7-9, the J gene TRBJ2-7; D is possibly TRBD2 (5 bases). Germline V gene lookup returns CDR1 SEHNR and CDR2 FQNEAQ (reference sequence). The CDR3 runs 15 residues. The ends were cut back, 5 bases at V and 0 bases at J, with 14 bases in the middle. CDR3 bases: TGTGCCAGCAGCCCTAGAGCGGCCGGCTCCTACGAGCAGTACTTC. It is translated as CASSPRAAGSYEQYF.

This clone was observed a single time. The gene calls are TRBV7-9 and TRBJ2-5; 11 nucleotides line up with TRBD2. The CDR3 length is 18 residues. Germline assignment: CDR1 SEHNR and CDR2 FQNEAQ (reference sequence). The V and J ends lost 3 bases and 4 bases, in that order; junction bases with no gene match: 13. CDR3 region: CASSFPPRLAGSRETQYF. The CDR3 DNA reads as TGTGCCAGCAGCTTCCCCCCCCGACTAGCGGGGTCCCGAGAGACCCAGTACTTC.

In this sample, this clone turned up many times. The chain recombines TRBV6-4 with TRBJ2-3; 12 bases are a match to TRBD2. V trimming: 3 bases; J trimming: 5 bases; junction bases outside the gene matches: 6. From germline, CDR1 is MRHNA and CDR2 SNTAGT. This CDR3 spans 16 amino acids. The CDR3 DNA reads TGTGCCAGCAGTGAGAAGGGACTAGCGGGCGGAGATACGCAGTATTTT. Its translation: CASSEKGLAGGDTQYF.

CDR3 nucleotide sequence: TGTGCCAGCAGCAGACCCGGGACAGGGACGGGAAACACCATATATTTT. It translates to CASSRPGTGTGNTIYF. The gene calls are TRBV11-3 and TRBJ1-3, with 9 bases identical to TRBD1. Germline V gene lookup returns CDR1 SGHNT and CDR2 YENEEA. CDR3 size: 16 residues. The J segment lost 4 bases and the V segment lost 5 bases, leaving 9 bases of the junction unmatched.

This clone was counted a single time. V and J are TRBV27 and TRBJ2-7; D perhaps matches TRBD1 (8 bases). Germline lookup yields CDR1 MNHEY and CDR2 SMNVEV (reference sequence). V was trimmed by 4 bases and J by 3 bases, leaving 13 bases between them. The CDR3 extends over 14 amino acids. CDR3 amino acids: CASSYRGGYYEQYF. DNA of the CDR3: TGTGCCAGCAGTTACAGGGGGGGCTACTACGAGCAGTACTTC.

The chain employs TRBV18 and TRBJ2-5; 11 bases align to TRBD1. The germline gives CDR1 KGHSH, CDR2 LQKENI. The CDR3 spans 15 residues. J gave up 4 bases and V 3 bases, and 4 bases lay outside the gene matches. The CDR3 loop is CASSPGQGAGETQYF. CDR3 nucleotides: TGTGCCAGCTCACCCGGACAGGGGGCAGGAGAGACCCAGTACTTC.